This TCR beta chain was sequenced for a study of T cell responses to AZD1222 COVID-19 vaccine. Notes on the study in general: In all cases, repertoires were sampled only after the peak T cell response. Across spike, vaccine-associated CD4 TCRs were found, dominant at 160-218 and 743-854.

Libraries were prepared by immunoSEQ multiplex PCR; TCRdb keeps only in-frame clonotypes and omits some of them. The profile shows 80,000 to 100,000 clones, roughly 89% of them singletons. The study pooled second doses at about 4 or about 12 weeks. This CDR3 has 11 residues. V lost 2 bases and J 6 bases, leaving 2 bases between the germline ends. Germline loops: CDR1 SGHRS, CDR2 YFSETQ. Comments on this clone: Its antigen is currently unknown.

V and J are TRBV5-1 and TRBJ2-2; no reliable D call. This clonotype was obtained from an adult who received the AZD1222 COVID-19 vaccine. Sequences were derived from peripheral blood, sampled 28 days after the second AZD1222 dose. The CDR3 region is CASSFAGELFF. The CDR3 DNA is TGCGCCAGCAGCTTCGCCGGGGAGCTGTTTTTT.